The present TCR beta chain was sequenced within a study of blood T cells in healthy people across ages. A second PCR of about 7 to 12 cycles used a sample-barcoded 5' primer and a J-beta primer mix. Every cDNA molecule bore a tag from a template-switch adaptor containing 12 random nucleotides. TCRdb analysed the 5' RACE reads with MiXCR anew, one entry per CDR3 protein. Counted here are around 800,000 distinct CDR3 sequences, around two thirds occurring once; the ten biggest clones make up roughly a quarter. Germline V gene sequence: CDR1 MNHEY, CDR2 SVGAGI. The V and J ends lost 2 bases and 7 bases respectively, with 15 bases between them. The CDR3 sequence is 15 residues long.

The sequenced sample consisted of blood. The TCR comes from a man aged 25 to 40 in good health. V usage is TRBV6-5 and J usage is TRBJ2-1; D tentatively reads TRBD1 or TRBD2 (5 bases each). The chain's CDR3 is CASSYNTGWGNEQFF. The CDR3 nucleotides read TGTGCCAGCAGTTACAACACTGGGTGGGGGAATGAGCAGTTCTTC.